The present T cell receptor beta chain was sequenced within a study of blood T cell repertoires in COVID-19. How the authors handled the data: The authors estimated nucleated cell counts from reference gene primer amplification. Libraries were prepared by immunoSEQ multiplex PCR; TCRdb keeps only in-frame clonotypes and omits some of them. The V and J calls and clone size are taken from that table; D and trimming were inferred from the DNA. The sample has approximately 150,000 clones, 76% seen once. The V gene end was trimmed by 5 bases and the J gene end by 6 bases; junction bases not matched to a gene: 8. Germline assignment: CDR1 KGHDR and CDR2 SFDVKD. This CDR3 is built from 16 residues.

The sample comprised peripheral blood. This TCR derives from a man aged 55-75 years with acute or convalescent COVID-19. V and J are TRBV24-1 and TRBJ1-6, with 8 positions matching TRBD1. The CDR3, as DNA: TGTGCCACCAGTGCCCACCGGGACAGGACTAATTCACCCCTCCACTTT. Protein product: CATSAHRDRTNSPLHF.